Presented here are 2 T cell receptor beta chains from one specimen sequenced in a study of beta chain features in type 1 diabetes. TCRB transcripts that were expressed got sequenced, as all of the isolated RNA had been reverse transcribed. Assay: immunoSEQ multiplex PCR; the TCRdb copy retains only in-frame clones and omits some. The repertoire holds 620,000 or so clones, about a sixth seen once, with about 0.097% in the top ten. Sequenced material: naive CD4+ T cells from blood. Receptor source: a man in his late teens or twenties in good health.

This clone has more than one count but fewer than ten. V usage is TRBV15 and J usage is TRBJ2-5, with D possibly TRBD1 on 5 matching bases. This CDR3 comprises 15 residues. Germline values: CDR1 LNHNV, CDR2 YYDKDF (reference sequence). V lost 5 bases and J lost 5, with 18 bases in between. The CDR3 reads CATSSPGLRSETQYF. As DNA, the CDR3 is TGTGCCACCAGCTCCCCAGGGTTGAGATCGGAGACCCAGTACTTC.

This clone was seen a handful of times. The chain has TRBV30 and TRBJ1-1; 12 nucleotides agree with TRBD1. The J segment lost 6 bases and the V segment lost 5 bases, leaving 7 bases of the junction unmatched. The CDR3 totals 14 residues. Germline values: CDR1 GTSNPN, CDR2 SVGIG (reference sequence). CDR3 residues: CAWERGQGASEAFF. The CDR3 nucleotides read TGTGCCTGGGAAAGGGGACAGGGGGCATCTGAAGCTTTCTTT.